Detailed here is one T cell receptor beta chain. Trimming cost V 6 bases and J 7 bases, with 19 bases left between them. Germline assignment: CDR1 LGHDT and CDR2 YNNKEL (reference sequence). This CDR3 is built from 14 residues. The data were taken from a study of blood T cells in healthy people across ages. Primed by a sample-barcoded 5' primer and a J-beta primer mix, a second PCR proceeded for roughly 6 to 12 cycles. From the 5' RACE reads, TCRdb called clonotypes with MiXCR, one entry per CDR3 protein. This sample has about 1,600,000 distinct CDR3 sequences, with around 39% found just once. This chain connects TRBV3-1 to TRBJ2-7; either TRBD1 or TRBD2 may fit D (6 bases each). The clonotype originates from a woman under 30 in good health. The sample was blood. In DNA form, the CDR3 reads TGTGCCAGCAGGCCGGGACTCCCTCAGGGGGAGCAGTACTTC. It codes for CASRPGLPQGEQYF.